A single TCR beta chain is shown here with its context. This CDR3 is built from 17 residues. Germline V gene data show CDR1 as MRHNA and CDR2 as SNTAGT. V dropped 0 bases and J dropped 1; count of bases not matched to a gene: 3. The data are from a study of blood T cell repertoires in COVID-19. Some clones are missing from TCRdb's copy, which holds only in-frame ones; the method was immunoSEQ multiplex PCR. The repertoire holds around 310,000 clones, with 90% as singletons. The genes are TRBV6-4 and TRBJ2-2; 9 bases agree with TRBD1. The sequence came from a woman between 40 and 55 years old with COVID-19, enrolled during active disease. Sequencing was carried out using peripheral blood. The DNA for the CDR3 is TGTGCCAGCAGTGACTCGCCGGACAGGGGGAACACCGGGGAGCTGTTTTTT. The encoded protein is CASSDSPDRGNTGELFF.